These 18 T cell receptor beta chains came from one sample sequenced in a study of CD8+CD57+ T cells in acquired aplastic anemia (dated by TCRdb to the late 2010s). Patients chosen for sequencing had shown expansion of CD8+CD57+ cells by flow cytometry. TCRdb lists the instrument as Illumina HiSeq 2000. Genomic DNA was used as template for profiling of TCR beta VDJ combinations and CDR3 sequences. The raw public reads went through TCRdb reprocessing: fastp at Q25, MiXCR clone calling, in-frame beta chains kept. Each CDR3 protein gets just one entry, which takes the most common genes and DNA from the rows behind it. This sample gives roughly 280,000 distinct CDR3 sequences in total; 45% to 65% of them show up just once. Of the sample, 1% to 1.5% is held by the ten largest clones. Sample: sorted CD4+, CD8+, or CD8+CD57+ T cells (not recorded which) from PBMCs. These receptors all come from a human donor with aplastic anemia.

This clonotype was seen at least ten times. The V call is TRBV7-6, the J call TRBJ2-2, with D perhaps TRBD1 or TRBD2 (6 bases each). This CDR3 spans 17 amino acids. The germline V gene encodes CDR1 SGHVS and CDR2 FNYEAQ. Between the trimmed V and J ends, which lost 5 bases and 0 bases, there was a span of 16 bases. CDR3 in DNA: TGTGCCAGCAGCCGACTGGGGGCTAGCGCGAACACCGGGGAGCTGTTTTTT. This gives the protein CASSRLGASANTGELFF.

This CDR3 reads CASSQEWGGQETQYF. The DNA of the CDR3 is TGTGCCAGCAGCCAAGAATGGGGTGGACAGGAGACCCAGTACTTC. The chain carries TRBV7-9 and TRBJ2-5, with D tentatively TRBD1 (6 bases). Looked up from germline, CDR1 is SEHNR and CDR2 is FQNEAQ (reference sequence). Between the trimmed V and J ends, which lost 5 bases and 5 bases, there was a span of 18 bases. The CDR3 consists of 15 residues.

This chain joins TRBV19 and TRBJ1-1, with TRBD1 matching 7 bases. Germline-derived CDR1 and CDR2 are LNHDA and SQIVND (reference sequence). CDR3 length equals 14 residues. V lost 5 bases to trimming and J lost 4 bases; unmatched junction nucleotides: 7. The DNA for the CDR3 is TGTGCCAGTAGTTTACAGGGGAGGGGCACTGAAGCTTTCTTT. The encoded protein is CASSLQGRGTEAFF.

Many counts were recorded for this clonotype. The chain recombines TRBV20-1 with TRBJ2-7; D is undetermined. V was clipped by 0 bases and J by 0 bases, with 12 bases between them. The germline V gene has CDR1 DFQATT and CDR2 SNEGSKA (reference sequence). The CDR3 covers 15 residues. The CDR3 loop reads CSARDRRAFSYEQYF. The CDR3 nucleotides read TGCAGTGCTAGAGATCGCCGGGCTTTCTCCTACGAGCAGTACTTC.

This chain links TRBV7-9 with TRBJ2-3, with D possibly matching TRBD2 (7 bases). Germline V gives CDR1 SEHNR, CDR2 FQNEAQ (reference sequence). Trimming left V 2 bases short and J 2 bases short, with 17 bases between. The CDR3 contains 17 residues. The CDR3 DNA follows: TGTGCCAGCAGCTTACGGGGGGCAGGCAGAGACACAGATACGCAGTATTTT. It codes for CASSLRGAGRDTDTQYF.

The rearrangement joins TRBV6-4 to TRBJ2-2; 7 nucleotides match TRBD1. Looked up from germline, CDR1 is MRHNA and CDR2 is SNTAGT. V was clipped by 8 bases and J by 9 bases; unmatched bases: 15. The CDR3 extends over 15 amino acids. The CDR3 coding sequence is TGTGCCAGCTCAGGGGCACAGGGGCCCCTGCGGGAGCTGTTTTTT. Its translation is CASSGAQGPLRELFF.

This clonotype appeared a few times. The chain links TRBV20-1 to TRBJ2-7; 9 bases line up with TRBD1. CDR3 size: 14 residues. After removal of 3 bases from V and 7 bases from J, the junction contained 10 bases not matched to a gene. Germline CDR1 and CDR2: DFQATT and SNEGSKA (reference sequence). CDR3 amino acids: CSASKQGAVIEQYF. The DNA of the CDR3 is TGCAGTGCTAGCAAACAGGGGGCAGTGATAGAGCAGTACTTC.

The V call is TRBV7-9, the J call TRBJ1-2, with TRBD1 matching over 9 bases. V lost 4 bases, J lost 5 bases, and 11 bases stayed unmatched. CDR3 length: 16 residues. CDR1 and CDR2 (germline): SEHNR, FQNEAQ (reference sequence). The CDR3 sequence is CASSSGGTGWGYGYTF. In nucleotides, the CDR3 is TGTGCCAGCAGCTCGGGAGGGACAGGGTGGGGATATGGCTACACCTTC.

This clonotype was counted between two and nine times. Compared with germline, one end of the junction differs, possibly owing to a read error. CDR3 sequence (DNA): TGTGCCAGCAGTTACTCCTCGGATTACGAGCAGTACTTC. It translates to CASSYSSDYEQYF. This chain uses TRBV4-1 with TRBJ2-7; D not certain. This CDR3 spans 13 amino acids. CDR1 is MGHRA, CDR2 YSYEKL, per germline.

The chain carries TRBV14 and TRBJ2-2; D unclear. CDR1 and CDR2 (germline): SGHDN, FVKESK. V was trimmed by 2 bases and J by 3 bases, leaving 10 bases between them. There are 15 residues in the CDR3. CDR3 nucleotide sequence: TGTGCCAGCAGCCAACGACCCGGGTACACCGGGGAGCTGTTTTTT. Residues: CASSQRPGYTGELFF.

This clonotype has a handful of counts. This chain uses TRBV15 with TRBJ2-3; possibly TRBD2 for D (7 bases). The germline CDR1 and CDR2 sequences are LNHNV and YYDKDF (reference sequence). With 6 bases removed from V and 3 bases from J, the gap between germline ends came to 16 bases. This CDR3 has 15 amino acids. The CDR3 loop is CATSSAGALTDTQYF. The DNA for the CDR3 is TGTGCCACCAGTTCGGCGGGGGCTCTTACAGATACGCAGTATTTT.

This sequence joins TRBV19 and TRBJ2-7; D call uncertain. V shed 4 bases and J shed 0 bases, with 10 bases lying between them. This CDR3 is built from 14 residues. Germline CDR1 and CDR2: LNHDA and SQIVND (reference sequence). CDR3 residues: CASSNSRISYEQYF. The CDR3 region has the DNA TGTGCCAGTAGTAACTCACGGATCTCCTACGAGCAGTACTTC.

The sample holds a few counts of this clonotype. This chain links TRBV10-3 with TRBJ2-7; TRBD1 aligns across 8 bases. The CDR3 totals 15 residues. V gave up 6 bases and J gave up 2 bases; unmatched junction bases: 9. From germline, CDR1 is ENHRY and CDR2 SYGVKD. This CDR3 reads CAISTSDRVAYEQYF. For the CDR3, the DNA is TGTGCCATCAGCACTTCGGACAGGGTGGCCTACGAGCAGTACTTC.

There are many counts of this clonotype. This chain connects TRBV3-1 to TRBJ2-3, with 13 bases identical to TRBD2. CDR3 size: 16 residues. The V gene end was trimmed by 1 base and the J gene end by 5 bases; junction bases not matched to a gene: 3. Looked up from germline, CDR1 is LGHDT and CDR2 is YNNKEL (reference sequence). The CDR3 is CASSQGLAGGGDTQYF. Written as DNA, the CDR3 is TGTGCCAGCAGCCAAGGACTAGCGGGGGGCGGAGATACGCAGTATTTT.

V gene TRBV19 combines with J gene TRBJ2-3, with 16 bases aligning to TRBD2. Looked up from germline, CDR1 is LNHDA and CDR2 is SQIVND (reference sequence). J lost 5 bases, V lost 9 bases, and 14 bases had no gene match. The CDR3 runs to 18 residues. The CDR3 loop is CASSLGPGLAGGEDTQYF. The CDR3 DNA sequence: TGTGCCAGCAGCTTGGGACCGGGACTAGCGGGGGGGGAAGATACGCAGTATTTT.

The chain couples TRBV12-3 or TRBV12-4 to TRBJ2-7, with 14 bases fitting TRBD2. Unmatched junction bases numbered 8, after V lost 4 bases and J lost 9 bases. The CDR3 runs to 15 residues. CDR3 sequence: CASSYGLAGGLGQYF. In nucleotides, the CDR3 is TGTGCCAGCAGTTACGGACTAGCGGGGGGCTTGGGGCAGTACTTC.

The chain couples TRBV5-1 to TRBJ2-7; D possibly corresponds to TRBD2 (6 bases). V shed 0 bases and J shed 2 bases, with 15 bases lying between them. Germline CDR1 and CDR2: SGHRS and YFSETQ. This CDR3 spans 16 amino acids. The CDR3 here is CASSLARGRSTYEQYF. The DNA of the CDR3 is TGCGCCAGCAGCTTGGCCCGGGGGAGGTCTACCTACGAGCAGTACTTC.

V and J are TRBV7-9 and TRBJ2-7; TRBD1 is a possible D gene (6 bases). From germline, CDR1 is SEHNR and CDR2 FQNEAQ (reference sequence). V shed 5 bases and J shed 3 bases, with 14 bases lying between them. The CDR3 is made up of 14 amino acids. The DNA for the CDR3 is TGTGCCAGCAGCGGACCAGGGGTAGGCTACGAGCAGTACTTC. The encoded protein is CASSGPGVGYEQYF. Together with reference TRBV7-9 and TRBJ2-7, the CDR3 gives the full variable domain: DTGVSQNPRHKITKRGQNVTFRCDPISEHNRLYWYRQTLGQGPEFLTYFQNEAQLEKSRLLSDRFSAERPKGSFSTLEIQRTEQGDSAMYLCASSGPGVGYEQYFGPGTRLTVT.